A single sample gave rise to the 12 T cell receptor beta chains below, sequenced in a study of blood T cell repertoires in COVID-19. Sequencing was performed with immunoSEQ multiplex PCR; in TCRdb, only in-frame clones are kept and a portion is missing. The sample lists tens of thousands of clones; approximately 91% were seen once. Input material: peripheral blood. These receptors originate from a man aged 65 to 85 with active or convalescent COVID-19.

The chain joins TRBV9 to TRBJ1-2; 8 bases align to TRBD1. Trimming cost V 2 bases and J 6 bases; bases outside gene matches: 3. The germline gives CDR1 SGDLS, CDR2 YYNGEE. The CDR3 totals 13 residues. CDR3 amino acids: CASSVGQGDGYTF. In nucleotides, the CDR3 is TGTGCCAGCAGCGTCGGACAGGGCGATGGCTACACCTTC. Using reference TRBV9 and TRBJ1-2 for the parts outside the CDR3, the full variable domain is DSGVTQTPKHLITATGQRVTLRCSPRSGDLSVYWYQQSLDQGLQFLIQYYNGEERAKGNILERFSAQQFPDLHSELNLSSLELGDSALYFCASSVGQGDGYTFGSGTRLTVV.

A few counts support this clone. The chain couples TRBV18 to TRBJ1-4, with a weak D call TRBD1 (5 bases). The V gene's germline CDR1 is KGHSH and CDR2 LQKENI. This CDR3 spans 15 amino acids. The V end was cut by 0 bases, the J end by 4 bases, with 9 bases between. The chain's CDR3 is CASSPPGRGNEKLFF. For the CDR3, the DNA is TGTGCCAGCTCACCACCGGGTAGGGGTAATGAAAAACTGTTTTTT.

The rearrangement links TRBV9 to TRBJ1-3; 8 positions agree with TRBD1. Trimming removed 5 bases from V and 6 bases from J; junction bases left unmatched: 4. CDR1 and CDR2 (germline): SGDLS, YYNGEE. The CDR3 consists of 13 residues. CDR3 nucleotide sequence: TGTGCCAGCAGTCCGGGACAGGTAAACACCATATATTTT. This translates into CASSPGQVNTIYF.

The chain employs TRBV6-5 and TRBJ2-7, with a tentative D call TRBD1 (5 bases). Trimming left V 5 bases short and J 9 bases short, with 14 bases between. The germline V gene has CDR1 MNHEY and CDR2 SVGAGI. There are 12 residues in the CDR3. CDR3 sequence (DNA): TGTGCCAGCAGTCTCCAGGGTCCCGGGCAGTACTTC. Its translation: CASSLQGPGQYF.

The gene calls are TRBV5-6 and TRBJ2-7; D remains unclear. CDR1 SGHDT and CDR2 YYEEEE come from the germline V gene. Trimming took off 0 bases at V and 4 bases at J, with 11 bases between the two ends. The CDR3 runs 14 residues. In nucleotides, the CDR3 is TGTGCCAGCAGCTTGGCGCAGGTTACTTACGAGCAGTACTTC. Translating gives CASSLAQVTYEQYF. Filled out from reference TRBV5-6 and TRBJ2-7, the complete variable domain reads DAGVTQSPTHLIKTRGQQVTLRCSPKSGHDTVSWYQQALGQGPQFIFQYYEEEERQRGNFPDRFSGHQFPNYSSELNVNALLLGDSALYLCASSLAQVTYEQYFGPGTRLTVT.

The V and J genes are TRBV4-3 and TRBJ1-1; D remains unclear. The V and J ends lost 4 bases and 1 base respectively, with 13 bases between them. The CDR3 totals 15 residues. Per the germline V gene, CDR1 is LGHNA and CDR2 is YSLEER. The CDR3 bases are TGCGCCAGCAGCCCAGGCTGGGCGGGGAACACTGAAGCTTTCTTT. Translation gives CASSPGWAGNTEAFF.

V gene TRBV4-2 combines with J gene TRBJ2-3; 9 positions agree with TRBD1. The J segment lost 9 bases and the V segment lost 8 bases, leaving 9 bases of the junction unmatched. The V gene's germline CDR1 is LGHNA and CDR2 YNFKEQ. The CDR3 length is 13 residues. The CDR3 loop reads CASGPAGTGTQYF. The CDR3 DNA sequence: TGTGCCAGCGGCCCCGCCGGGACAGGGACGCAGTATTTT.

This chain links TRBV5-1 with TRBJ1-6; D gene unclear. The CDR3 has 16 amino acids. The germline V gene encodes CDR1 SGHRS and CDR2 YFSETQ. Trimming shortened V by 3 bases and J by 3 bases, and 13 bases separated the two germline ends. The chain's CDR3 is CASSSAAQVYNSPLHF. The CDR3 DNA sequence: TGCGCCAGCAGCTCGGCCGCGCAGGTCTATAATTCACCCCTCCACTTT.

J is TRBJ1-2 and V is TRBV19; D possibly corresponds to TRBD1 (5 bases). Trimming shortened V by 6 bases and J by 5 bases, and 13 bases separated the two germline ends. Germline CDR1 LNHDA, CDR2 SQIVND (reference sequence). The CDR3 contains 13 residues. CDR3 sequence (DNA): TGTGCCAGTAGCCGGGGGGATGGGTATGGCTACACCTTC. The encoded protein is CASSRGDGYGYTF.

V gene TRBV6-4 combines with J gene TRBJ1-5; TRBD1 is a possible D gene (5 bases). Looked up from germline, CDR1 is MRHNA and CDR2 is SNTAGT. Trimming shortened V by 6 bases and J by 4 bases, and 16 bases separated the two germline ends. The CDR3 consists of 15 residues. The CDR3 nucleotides read TGTGCCAGCAGCCTAACTGGACACGGTAATCAGCCCCAGCATTTT. Amino acids: CASSLTGHGNQPQHF.

The V call is TRBV27, the J call TRBJ1-2; possibly TRBD1 for D (5 bases). The CDR3 runs 15 residues. Germline values: CDR1 MNHEY, CDR2 SMNVEV (reference sequence). The ends were cut back, 7 bases at V and 0 bases at J, with 15 bases in the middle. The DNA of the CDR3 is TGTGCCAGCAAGGCTTGGGGACTAACTAACTATGGCTACACCTTC. It is translated as CASKAWGLTNYGYTF.

The CDR3 is CASSPTSGGAYEQFF. Here the CDR3 DNA reads TGTGCCAGCAGCCCCACTAGCGGGGGGGCCTATGAGCAGTTCTTC. The chain employs TRBV7-2 and TRBJ2-1, with 13 bases aligning to TRBD2. With V trimmed by 5 bases and J by 8 bases, 6 bases remained unmatched. CDR3 size: 15 residues. CDR1 is SGHTA, CDR2 FQGNSA, per germline.